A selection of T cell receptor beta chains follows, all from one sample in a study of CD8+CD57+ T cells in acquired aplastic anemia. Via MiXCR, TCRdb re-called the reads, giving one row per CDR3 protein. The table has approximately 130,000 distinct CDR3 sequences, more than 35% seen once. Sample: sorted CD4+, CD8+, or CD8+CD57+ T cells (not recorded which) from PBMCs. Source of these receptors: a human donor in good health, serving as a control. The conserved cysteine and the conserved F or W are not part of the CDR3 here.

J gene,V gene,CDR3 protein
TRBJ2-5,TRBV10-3,AISESTGQGTQY
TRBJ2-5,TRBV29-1,SSPGLAGETQY
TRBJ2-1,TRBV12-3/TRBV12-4,ASARGREYNEQF
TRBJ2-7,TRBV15,ATSRNRGLDEQY
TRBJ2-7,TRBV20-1,SARAVLAGGNPYEQY
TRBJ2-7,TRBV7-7,ASSFDSVSEQY
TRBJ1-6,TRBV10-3,AISGRAYNSPLH
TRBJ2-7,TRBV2,ASSEVGAGPYEQY
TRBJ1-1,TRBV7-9,ASSLASRANTEAF
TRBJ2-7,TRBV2,ASTRQGVAYEQY
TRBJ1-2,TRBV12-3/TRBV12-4,ASSFDTNYGYT
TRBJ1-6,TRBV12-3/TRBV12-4,ASSLGTGGTPLH
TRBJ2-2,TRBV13,AREASMRTSSFANTGELF
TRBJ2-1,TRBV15,ATSPRGGSYNEQF
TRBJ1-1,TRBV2,ASDRQNTEAF
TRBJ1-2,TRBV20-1,SASGTGANYGYT
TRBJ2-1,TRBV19,ASSSQGRAAYNEQF
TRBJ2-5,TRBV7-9,ASRSRTSGEETQY
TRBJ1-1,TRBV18,ASPSPANGPEAF
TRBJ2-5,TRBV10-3,AIRWTDRETQY
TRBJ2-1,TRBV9,ASSVGDTPANEQF
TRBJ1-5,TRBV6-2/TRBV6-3,ASSRGFGSNQPQH
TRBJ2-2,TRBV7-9,ASSFANTGELF
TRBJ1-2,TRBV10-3,AIRLDRGPVYGYT
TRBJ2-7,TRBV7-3,ASSWTGYEQY
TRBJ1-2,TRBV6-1,ASSERRNYGYT
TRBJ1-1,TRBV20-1,SARPGQGHTEAF
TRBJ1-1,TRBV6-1,ASSPLLGGNTEAF
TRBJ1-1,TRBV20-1,SAPRTGDTEAF
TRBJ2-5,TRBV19,ASSIRLIPQETQY
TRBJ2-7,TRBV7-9,ASSPDFPSYEQY
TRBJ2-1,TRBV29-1,SVESTGEQF
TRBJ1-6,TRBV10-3,AISEGPDSPLH
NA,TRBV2,ARETSGGAEQY
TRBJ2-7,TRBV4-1,ASSQPGGYEQY
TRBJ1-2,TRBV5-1,ASSPVTGQGYYGYT
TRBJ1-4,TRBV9,ASSVDPGLEKLF
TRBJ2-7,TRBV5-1,ASSPDFRAYEQY
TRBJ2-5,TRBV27,ASSLRTGRTETQY
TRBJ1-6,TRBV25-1,ASGVSVGPSPLH
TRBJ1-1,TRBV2,ASSEDRSTEAF
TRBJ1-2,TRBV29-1,SVEKRGLHGYT
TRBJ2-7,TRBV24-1,ATRTGSYEQY
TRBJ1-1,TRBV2,ASSGTGGPNTEAF
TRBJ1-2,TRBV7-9,ASSLDTTYGYT
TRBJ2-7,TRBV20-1,SARGLAGTDNEEQY
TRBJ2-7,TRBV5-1,ASSLTSGQGGYEQY
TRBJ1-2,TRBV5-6,ASSSWGRALNYGYT
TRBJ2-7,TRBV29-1,GVGTGDYEQY
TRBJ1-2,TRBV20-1,SAWDRDGYT
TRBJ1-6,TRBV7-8,ASSLGGGQALH
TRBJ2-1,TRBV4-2,ASSQEAGGSNEQF
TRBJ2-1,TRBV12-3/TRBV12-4,ASSLRETSPYNEQF
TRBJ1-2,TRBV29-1,SVGTGREGYT
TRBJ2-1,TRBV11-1,ASSLALTPDSGRAV
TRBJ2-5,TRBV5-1,ASSLGVAGITETQY
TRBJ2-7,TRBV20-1,SLDPAGGEQY
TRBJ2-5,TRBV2,ASNQGASGTQY
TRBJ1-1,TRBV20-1,SAKRGLNTEAF